The present entry profiles one TCR beta chain with its context. While infection was still active, Seattle patients were enrolled and then followed longitudinally. Some clones are missing from TCRdb's copy, which holds only in-frame ones; the method was immunoSEQ multiplex PCR. The table lists 250,000 to 300,000 clones, about 88% of them singletons, with roughly 14% in the top ten. These data originate in a study of blood T cell repertoires in COVID-19. Study context: Donors in the United States, Italy and Spain gave samples during acute or convalescent COVID-19. Sources were T cells, B-cell-depleted T cells, or PBMCs; the material itself was cDNA or gDNA.

Trimming cost V 0 bases and J 3 bases; bases outside gene matches: 8. This CDR3 contains 16 residues. Germline lookup yields CDR1 SGHNT and CDR2 YYREEE (reference sequence). The source is a woman between 65 and 79 years old with COVID-19, enrolled during active disease. Sequenced input: peripheral blood. V and J are TRBV5-4 and TRBJ1-2; the match to TRBD1 covers 7 bases. CDR3 nucleotide sequence: TGTGCCAGCAGCTTGGGAGGAGACAGGGCCCACTATGGCTACACCTTC. This translates into CASSLGGDRAHYGYTF.